This T cell receptor (beta chain) was retrieved from a study of blood T cells in healthy people across ages. Whole-study results and caveats: Donor CMV infection status was unknown, possibly confounding age-related changes in expanded clonotypes. Aged donors had fewer naive CD4+ cells and lower diversity than long-lived donors. Per-million-T-cell TCR beta diversity fell roughly linearly with age.

This clonotype was detected only a few times. The target antigen is unknown. Per-sample PBMC isolation yielded at least 7 million cells. It was with a sample-barcoded 5' primer and a J-beta primer mix that a second PCR of roughly 7 to 12 cycles was run. MiXCR, run by TCRdb on the 5' RACE reads, gives a single entry per CDR3 protein. The sample comprises hundreds of thousands of distinct CDR3 sequences, around 52% of which are singletons, and less than 15% rests with the top ten. The V end was cut by 0 bases, the J end by 4 bases, with 11 bases between. The CDR3 has 15 amino acids. The germline CDR1 and CDR2 sequences are SGHRS and YFSETQ.

V is TRBV5-1 and J is TRBJ1-5; TRBD1 might be the D (5 bases). The receptor was derived from a woman of 80 years or more in good health. Sample: blood. This CDR3 reads CASSLVPQGNQPQHF. CDR3 coding DNA: TGCGCCAGCAGCTTGGTTCCTCAGGGAAATCAGCCCCAGCATTTT.